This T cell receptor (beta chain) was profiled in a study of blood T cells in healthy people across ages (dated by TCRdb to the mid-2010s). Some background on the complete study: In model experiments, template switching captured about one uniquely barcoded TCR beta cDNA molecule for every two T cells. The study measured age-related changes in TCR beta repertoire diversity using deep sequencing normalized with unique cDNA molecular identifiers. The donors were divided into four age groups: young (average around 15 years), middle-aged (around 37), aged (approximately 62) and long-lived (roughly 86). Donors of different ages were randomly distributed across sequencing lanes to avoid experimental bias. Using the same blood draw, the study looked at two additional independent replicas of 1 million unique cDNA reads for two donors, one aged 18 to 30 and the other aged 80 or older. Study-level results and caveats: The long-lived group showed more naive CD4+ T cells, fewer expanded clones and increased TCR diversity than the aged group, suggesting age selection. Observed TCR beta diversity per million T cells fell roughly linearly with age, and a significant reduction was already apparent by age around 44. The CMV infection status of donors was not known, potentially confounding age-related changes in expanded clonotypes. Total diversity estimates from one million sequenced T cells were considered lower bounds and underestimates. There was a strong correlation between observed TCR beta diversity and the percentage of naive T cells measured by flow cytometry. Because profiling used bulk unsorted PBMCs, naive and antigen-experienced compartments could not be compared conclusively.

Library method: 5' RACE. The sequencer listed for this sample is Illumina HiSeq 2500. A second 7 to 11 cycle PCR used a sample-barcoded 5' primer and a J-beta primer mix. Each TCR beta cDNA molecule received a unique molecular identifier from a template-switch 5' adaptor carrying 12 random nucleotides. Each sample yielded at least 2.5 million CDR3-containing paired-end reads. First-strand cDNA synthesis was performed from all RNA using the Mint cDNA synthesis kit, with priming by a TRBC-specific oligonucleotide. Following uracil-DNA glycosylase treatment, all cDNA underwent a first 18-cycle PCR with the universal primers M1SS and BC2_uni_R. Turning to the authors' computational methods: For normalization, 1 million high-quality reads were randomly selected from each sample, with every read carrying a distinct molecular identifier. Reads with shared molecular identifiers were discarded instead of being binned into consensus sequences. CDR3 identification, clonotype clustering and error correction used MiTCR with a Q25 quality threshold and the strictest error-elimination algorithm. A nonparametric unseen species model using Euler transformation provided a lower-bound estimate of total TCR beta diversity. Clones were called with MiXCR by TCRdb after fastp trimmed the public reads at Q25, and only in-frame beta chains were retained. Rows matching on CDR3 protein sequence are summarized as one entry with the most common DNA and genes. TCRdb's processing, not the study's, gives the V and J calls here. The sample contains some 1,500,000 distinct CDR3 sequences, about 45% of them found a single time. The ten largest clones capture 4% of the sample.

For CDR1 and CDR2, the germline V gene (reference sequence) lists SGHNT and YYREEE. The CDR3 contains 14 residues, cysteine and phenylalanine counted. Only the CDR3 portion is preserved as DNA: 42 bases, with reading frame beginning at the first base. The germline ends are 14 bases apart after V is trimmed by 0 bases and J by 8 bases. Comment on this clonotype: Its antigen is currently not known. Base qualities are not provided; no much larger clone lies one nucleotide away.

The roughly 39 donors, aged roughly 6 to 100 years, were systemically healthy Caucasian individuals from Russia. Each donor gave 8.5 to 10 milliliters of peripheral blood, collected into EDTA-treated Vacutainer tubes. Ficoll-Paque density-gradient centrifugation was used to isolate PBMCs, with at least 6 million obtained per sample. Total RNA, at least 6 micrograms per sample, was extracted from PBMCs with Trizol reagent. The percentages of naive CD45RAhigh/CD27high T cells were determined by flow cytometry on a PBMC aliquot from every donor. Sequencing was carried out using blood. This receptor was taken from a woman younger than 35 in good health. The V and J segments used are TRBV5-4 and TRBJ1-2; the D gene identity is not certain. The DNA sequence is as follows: TGTGCCAGCAGCTTGGCTCCATTACTTAAGGGCTACACCTTC. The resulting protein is CASSLAPLLKGYTF.